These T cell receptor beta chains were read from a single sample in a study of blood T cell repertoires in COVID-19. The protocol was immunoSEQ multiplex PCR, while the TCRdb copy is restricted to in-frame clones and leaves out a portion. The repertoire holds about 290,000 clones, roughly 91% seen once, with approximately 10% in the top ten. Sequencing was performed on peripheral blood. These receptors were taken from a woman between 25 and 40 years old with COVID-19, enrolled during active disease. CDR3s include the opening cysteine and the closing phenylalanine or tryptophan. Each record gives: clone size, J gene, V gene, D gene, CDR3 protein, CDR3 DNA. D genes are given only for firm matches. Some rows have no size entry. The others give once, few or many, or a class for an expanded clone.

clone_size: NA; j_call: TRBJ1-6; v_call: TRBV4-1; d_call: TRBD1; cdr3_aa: CASSQDPQGAIYNSPLHF; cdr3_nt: TGCGCCAGCAGCCAAGACCCCCAGGGGGCTATCTATAATTCACCCCTCCACTTT
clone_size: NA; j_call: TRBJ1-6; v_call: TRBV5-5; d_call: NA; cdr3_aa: CASSLTSSYNSPLHF; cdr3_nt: TGTGCCAGCAGCCTTACGAGCTCCTATAATTCACCCCTCCACTTT
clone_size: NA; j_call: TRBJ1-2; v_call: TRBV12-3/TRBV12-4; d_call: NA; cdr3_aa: CASSTSGMDGYTF; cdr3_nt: TGTGCCAGCAGTACCAGCGGTATGGACGGCTACACCTTC
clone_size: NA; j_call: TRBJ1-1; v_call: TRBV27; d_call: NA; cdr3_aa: CASSIGKREAFF; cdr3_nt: TGTGCCAGCAGTATCGGCAAGCGTGAAGCTTTCTTT
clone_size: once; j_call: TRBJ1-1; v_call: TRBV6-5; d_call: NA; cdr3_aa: CASSPTAWDTEAFF; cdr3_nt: TGTGCCAGCAGCCCGACAGCTTGGGACACTGAAGCTTTCTTT
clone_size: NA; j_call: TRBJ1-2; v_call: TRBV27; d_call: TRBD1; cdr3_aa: CASSPLGQGQPNYGYTF; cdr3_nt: TGTGCCAGCAGTCCCCTGGGACAGGGACAACCTAACTATGGCTACACCTTC
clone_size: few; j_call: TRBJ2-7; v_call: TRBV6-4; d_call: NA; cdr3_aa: CASSDPAGGSYEQYF; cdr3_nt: TGTGCCAGCAGTGACCCTGCGGGCGGCTCCTACGAGCAGTACTTC
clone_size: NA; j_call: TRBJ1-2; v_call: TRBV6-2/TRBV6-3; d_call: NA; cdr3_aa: CASSFQLGQGYTF; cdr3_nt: TGTGCCAGCAGTTTCCAACTCGGACAGGGCTACACCTTC
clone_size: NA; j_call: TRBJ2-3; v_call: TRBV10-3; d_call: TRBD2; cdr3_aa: CAIWRGGTDTQYF; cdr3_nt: TGTGCCATCTGGCGGGGGGGCACAGATACGCAGTATTTT
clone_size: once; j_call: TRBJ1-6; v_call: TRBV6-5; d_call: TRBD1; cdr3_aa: CASRFGQGYNSPLHF; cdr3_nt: TGTGCCAGCAGGTTCGGACAGGGTTATAATTCACCCCTCCACTTT
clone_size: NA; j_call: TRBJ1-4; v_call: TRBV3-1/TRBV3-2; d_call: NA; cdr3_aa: CASSQVLGTNEKLFF; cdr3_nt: TGTGCCAGCAGCCAAGTTCTCGGAACTAATGAAAAACTGTTTTTT
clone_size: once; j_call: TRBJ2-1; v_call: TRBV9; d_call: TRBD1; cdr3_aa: CASSVAEPGQGHEQFF; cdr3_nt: TGTGCCAGCAGCGTAGCGGAACCGGGACAGGGACATGAGCAGTTCTTC
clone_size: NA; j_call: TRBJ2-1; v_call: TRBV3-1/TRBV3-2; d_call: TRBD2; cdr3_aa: CASSHSPGTSYYEQFF; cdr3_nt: TGTGCCAGCAGCCACTCCCCCGGGACTAGCTACTATGAGCAGTTCTTC
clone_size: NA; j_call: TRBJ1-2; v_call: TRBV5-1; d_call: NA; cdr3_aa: CASSLEARSNYGYTF; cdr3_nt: TGCGCCAGCAGCTTGGAAGCGAGGTCGAACTATGGCTACACCTTC
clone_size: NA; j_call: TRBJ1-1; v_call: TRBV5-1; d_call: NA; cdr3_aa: CASSLTTVDAGTEAFF; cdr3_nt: TGCGCCAGCAGCCTTACCACGGTCGACGCAGGCACTGAAGCTTTCTTT
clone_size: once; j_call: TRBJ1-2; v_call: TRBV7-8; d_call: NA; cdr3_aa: CASSFGPGNYGYTF; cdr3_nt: TGTGCCAGCAGCTTCGGTCCGGGAAACTATGGCTACACCTTC
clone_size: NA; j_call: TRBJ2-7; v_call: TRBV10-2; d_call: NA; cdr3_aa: CASSGINEQYF; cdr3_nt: TGCGCCAGCAGCGGGATCAACGAGCAGTACTTC
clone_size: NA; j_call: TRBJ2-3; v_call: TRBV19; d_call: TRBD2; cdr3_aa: CASSPTSGGALDTQYF; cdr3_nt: TGTGCCAGTAGTCCCACTAGCGGGGGGGCCTTAGATACGCAGTATTTT
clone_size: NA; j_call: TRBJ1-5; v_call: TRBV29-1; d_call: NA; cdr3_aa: CSVESPGGLNQPQHF; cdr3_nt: TGCAGCGTTGAATCCCCTGGCGGCCTCAATCAGCCCCAGCATTTT
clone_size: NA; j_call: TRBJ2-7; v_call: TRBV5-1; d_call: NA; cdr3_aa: CASSLRTGFSYEQYF; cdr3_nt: TGCGCCAGCAGCTTGCGAACAGGGTTTTCTTACGAGCAGTACTTC
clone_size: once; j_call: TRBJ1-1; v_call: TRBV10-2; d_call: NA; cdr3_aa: CASSVSSTESLNTEAFF; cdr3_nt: TGCGCCAGCAGTGTTTCTTCGACGGAGAGTTTGAACACTGAAGCTTTCTTT
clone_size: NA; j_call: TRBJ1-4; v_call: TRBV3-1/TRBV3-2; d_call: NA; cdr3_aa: CASSQSGLGKLFF; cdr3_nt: TGTGCCAGCAGCCAATCAGGGTTGGGAAAACTGTTTTTT
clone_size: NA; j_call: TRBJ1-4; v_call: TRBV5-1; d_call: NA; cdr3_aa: CASSPGMGNEKLFF; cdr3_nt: TGCGCCAGCAGCCCAGGGATGGGTAATGAAAAACTGTTTTTT
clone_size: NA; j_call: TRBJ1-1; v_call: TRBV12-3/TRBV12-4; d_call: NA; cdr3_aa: CASSLGQYTEAFF; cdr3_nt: TGTGCCAGCAGTTTAGGGCAGTACACTGAAGCTTTCTTT
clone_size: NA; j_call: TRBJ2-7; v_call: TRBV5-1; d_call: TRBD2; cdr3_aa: CASSLGAGVREQYF; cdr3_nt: TGCGCCAGCAGCTTGGGGGCGGGGGTCCGCGAGCAGTACTTC
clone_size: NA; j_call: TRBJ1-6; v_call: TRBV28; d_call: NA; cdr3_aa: CASSPDRNYNSPLHF; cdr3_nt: TGTGCCAGCAGTCCAGACAGGAATTATAATTCACCCCTCCACTTT
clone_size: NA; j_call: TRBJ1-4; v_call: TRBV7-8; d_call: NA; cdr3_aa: CASSTQGFANEKLFF; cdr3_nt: TGTGCCAGCAGCACTCAGGGGTTTGCTAATGAAAAACTGTTTTTT
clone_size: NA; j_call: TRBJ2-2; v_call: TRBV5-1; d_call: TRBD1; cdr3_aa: CASSFRDSANTGELFF; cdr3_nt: TGCGCCAGCAGCTTCCGGGACAGTGCGAACACCGGGGAGCTGTTTTTT
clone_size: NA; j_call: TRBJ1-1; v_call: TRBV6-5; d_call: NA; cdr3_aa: CASSYFPQGNTEAFF; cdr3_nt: TGTGCCAGCAGTTATTTCCCACAGGGGAACACTGAAGCTTTCTTT
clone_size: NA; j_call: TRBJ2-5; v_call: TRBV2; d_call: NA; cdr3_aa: CASIPPPETQYF; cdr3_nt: TGTGCCAGCATCCCCCCCCCGGAGACCCAGTACTTC
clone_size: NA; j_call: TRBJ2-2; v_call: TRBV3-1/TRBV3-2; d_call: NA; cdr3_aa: CASSQDSANTGELFF; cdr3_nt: TGTGCCAGCAGCCAAGATTCGGCGAACACCGGGGAGCTGTTTTTT
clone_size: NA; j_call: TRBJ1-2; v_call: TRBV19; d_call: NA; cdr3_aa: CASSIDPTGVFRKGYTF; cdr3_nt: TGTGCCAGTAGTATAGACCCCACTGGAGTTTTTAGGAAAGGCTACACCTTC
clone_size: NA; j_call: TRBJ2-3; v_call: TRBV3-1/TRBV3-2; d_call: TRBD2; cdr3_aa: CASSQELLAGGPGATDTQYF; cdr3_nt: TGTGCCAGCAGCCAAGAGTTACTAGCGGGGGGGCCCGGGGCCACAGATACGCAGTATTTT
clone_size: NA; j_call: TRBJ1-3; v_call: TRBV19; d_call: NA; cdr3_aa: CASSLQAFSGNTIYF; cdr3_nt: TGTGCCAGTAGTCTACAGGCGTTCTCTGGAAACACCATATATTTT
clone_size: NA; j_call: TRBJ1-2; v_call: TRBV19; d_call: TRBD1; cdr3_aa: CASSPWGQGPPFGYTF; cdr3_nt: TGTGCCAGTAGTCCGTGGGGACAGGGGCCCCCCTTTGGCTACACCTTC
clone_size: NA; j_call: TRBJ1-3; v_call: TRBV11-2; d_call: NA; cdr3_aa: CASSLDLFVASGNTIYF; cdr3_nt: TGTGCCAGCAGCTTAGATTTATTCGTAGCCTCTGGAAACACCATATATTTT
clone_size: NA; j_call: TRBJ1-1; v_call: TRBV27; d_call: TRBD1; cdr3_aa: CASTSGQGVSTEAFF; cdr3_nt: TGTGCCAGCACCTCGGGACAGGGAGTATCCACTGAAGCTTTCTTT
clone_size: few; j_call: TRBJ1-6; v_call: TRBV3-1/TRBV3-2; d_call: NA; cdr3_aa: CASSLDGIYNSPLHF; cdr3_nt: TGTGCCAGCAGCTTGGACGGGATATATAATTCACCCCTCCACTTT
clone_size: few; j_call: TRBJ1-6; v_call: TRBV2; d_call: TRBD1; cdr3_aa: CATSLGRGQRTPLHF; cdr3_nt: TGTGCCACCTCCCTAGGCAGGGGGCAAAGAACACCCCTCCACTTT
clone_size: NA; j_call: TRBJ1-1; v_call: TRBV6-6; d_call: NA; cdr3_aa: CASSRNTEAFF; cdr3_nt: TGTGCCAGCAGCAGAAACACTGAAGCTTTCTTT
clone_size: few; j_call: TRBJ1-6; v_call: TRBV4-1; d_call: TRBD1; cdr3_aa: CASSQIRQGIYNSPLHF; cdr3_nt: TGCGCCAGCAGCCAAATAAGACAGGGGATCTATAATTCACCCCTCCACTTT
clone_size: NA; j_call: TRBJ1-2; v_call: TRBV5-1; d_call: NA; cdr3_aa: CASTVVGGDYGYTF; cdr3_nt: TGCGCCAGCACCGTCGTAGGAGGGGACTATGGCTACACCTTC
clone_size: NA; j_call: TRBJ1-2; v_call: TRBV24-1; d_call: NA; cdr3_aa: CATSDPPGGQGHGYTF; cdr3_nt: TGTGCCACCAGTGATCCCCCCGGGGGGCAGGGGCATGGCTACACCTTC
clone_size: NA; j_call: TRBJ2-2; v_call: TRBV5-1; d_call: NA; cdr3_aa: CASSLGPPGEGNTGELFF; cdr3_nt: TGCGCCAGCAGCTTGGGGCCTCCAGGGGAGGGTAACACCGGGGAGCTGTTTTTT
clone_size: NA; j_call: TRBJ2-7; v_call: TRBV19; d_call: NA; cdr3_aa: CASSIEASYEQYF; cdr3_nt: TGTGCCAGTAGTATAGAGGCCTCCTACGAGCAGTACTTC
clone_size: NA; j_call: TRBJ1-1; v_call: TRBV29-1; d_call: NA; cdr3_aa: CSVEADTEAFF; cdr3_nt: TGCAGCGTTGAGGCAGACACTGAAGCTTTCTTT
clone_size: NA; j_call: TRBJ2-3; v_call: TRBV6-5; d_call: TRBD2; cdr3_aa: CASTGGFYGTDTQYF; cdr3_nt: TGTGCCAGCACCGGGGGGTTTTACGGCACAGATACGCAGTATTTT
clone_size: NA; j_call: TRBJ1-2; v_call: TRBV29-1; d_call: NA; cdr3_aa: CSVANGGAIRVYGYTF; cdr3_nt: TGCAGCGTCGCCAACGGGGGGGCGATTCGGGTCTATGGCTACACCTTC
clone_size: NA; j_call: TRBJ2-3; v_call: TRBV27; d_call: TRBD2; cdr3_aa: CASTLKGLAGGYSFTDTQYF; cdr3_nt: TGTGCCAGCACCCTAAAAGGACTAGCGGGGGGATACTCTTTTACGGATACGCAGTATTTT
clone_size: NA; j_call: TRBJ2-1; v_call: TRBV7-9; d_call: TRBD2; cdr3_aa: CASSSLAGSYNEQFF; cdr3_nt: TGTGCCAGCAGCTCACTAGCGGGCTCCTACAATGAGCAGTTCTTC
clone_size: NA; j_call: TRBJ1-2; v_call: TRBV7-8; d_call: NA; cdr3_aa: CASSLAGRGYYGYTF; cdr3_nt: TGTGCCAGCAGCTTAGCCGGCAGGGGTTACTATGGCTACACCTTC
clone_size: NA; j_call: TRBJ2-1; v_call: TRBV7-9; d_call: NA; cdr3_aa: CASSFRLRDNHSYNEQFF; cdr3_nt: TGTGCCAGCAGCTTCCGTCTTAGGGACAACCACTCCTACAATGAGCAGTTCTTC
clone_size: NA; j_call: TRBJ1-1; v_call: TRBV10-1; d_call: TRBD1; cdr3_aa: CASRPGQLNTEAFF; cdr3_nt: TGCGCCAGCAGACCGGGACAGCTAAACACTGAAGCTTTCTTT
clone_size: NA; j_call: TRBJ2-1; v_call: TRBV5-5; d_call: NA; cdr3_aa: CASSLFPRGSSYNEQFF; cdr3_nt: TGTGCCAGCAGCTTGTTCCCCCGAGGGAGCTCCTACAATGAGCAGTTCTTC
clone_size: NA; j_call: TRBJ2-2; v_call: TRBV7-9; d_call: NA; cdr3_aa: CASSPQGGGELFF; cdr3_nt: TGTGCCAGCAGTCCGCAGGGGGGCGGGGAGCTGTTTTTT
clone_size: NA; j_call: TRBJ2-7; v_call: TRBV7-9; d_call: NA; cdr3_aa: CASSLALGSGHHEQYF; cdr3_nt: TGTGCCAGCAGCTTAGCGTTAGGTAGCGGTCACCACGAGCAGTACTTC
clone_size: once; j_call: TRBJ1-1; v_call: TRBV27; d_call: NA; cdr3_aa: CASSTSVMLNTEAFF; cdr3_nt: TGTGCCAGCAGTACCTCGGTCATGCTGAACACTGAAGCTTTCTTT